This T cell receptor beta chain derives from a study of shared clonotypes between healthy human individuals. With regard to this clone: Its antigen is not identified.

Study-level points and caveats: In contrast to clonotypes shared by all four donors, non-shared clonotypes had lower generation probabilities.

The CDR3 has 15 residues. V shed 0 bases and J shed 8 bases, with 13 bases lying between them. Germline CDR1 reads LNHDA; CDR2 reads SQIVND (reference sequence). Naivety among CD8 cells was defined by CD45RO negativity and positive CCR7 selection, thereby excluding terminally differentiated effector memory CD45RA+ cells. Some clones are missing from TCRdb's copy, which holds only in-frame ones; the method was immunoSEQ multiplex PCR. The repertoire has hundreds of thousands of clones, around 92% of them found once; the top ten carry 20% to 25%. This chain links TRBV19 with TRBJ1-4; no reliable D call. The origin of this receptor is a man younger than 45 in good health. Input material: naive CD8+ T cells sorted from blood. The CDR3 here is CASSIERNTREKLFF. The CDR3 DNA is TGTGCCAGTAGTATAGAACGGAACACGCGGGAAAAACTGTTTTTT.